The rows below give T cell receptor beta chains drawn from one sample of a study of cytomegalovirus exposure and HLA in healthy donors. The method was immunoSEQ multiplex PCR; TCRdb's version includes in-frame clones alone and lacks a portion of them. The specimen's table records 60,000 to 80,000 clones. Material for sequencing was PBMCs. Receptor source: a man in his forties or fifties in good health and CMV-seronegative. The CDR3 runs from the conserved cysteine through the conserved F or W. The order of the fields is V gene, J gene, D gene, CDR3 protein. The D gene is left open where the match is weak.

>TRBV10-1|TRBJ2-3|TRBD2
CASSEGGLAYQDTQYF
>TRBV5-8|TRBJ2-7|TRBD2
CASSLASGTGAYEQYF
>TRBV12-5|TRBJ2-3|-
CASGTTGWADTQYF
>TRBV6-1|TRBJ1-1|-
CASNRLGTEAFF
>TRBV25-1|TRBJ2-3|TRBD1
CASSGNRGPADTQYF
>TRBV7-9|TRBJ1-1|TRBD1
CASSSPEDRGNTEAFF
>TRBV13|TRBJ1-6|-
CASSSLEAASYYSPLHF
>TRBV2|TRBJ1-2|TRBD1
CASSRDRGDYGYTF
>TRBV5-1|TRBJ2-1|-
CASSLISSGSLGYNEQFF
>TRBV5-5|TRBJ2-4|-
CASSLRGGDEVKNIQYF
>TRBV29-1|TRBJ1-2|TRBD1
CSVNRDSEINYGYTF
>TRBV19|TRBJ1-6|-
CASSIGGRPGSPLHF
>TRBV5-4|TRBJ2-1|TRBD2
CASSFAGAGVYNEQFF
>TRBV10-3|TRBJ1-1|-
CAISLGSDTEAFF
>TRBV19|TRBJ1-1|-
CASSFLTGNTEAFF
>TRBV5-1|TRBJ2-7|TRBD2
CASSLDRAGVEQYF
>TRBV9|TRBJ1-2|-
CASSVGSGSNYGYTF
>TRBV7-8|TRBJ2-2|TRBD2
CASSRDYLWGELFF
>TRBV21-1|TRBJ2-1|-
CASSNSRLAGVNEQFF
>TRBV7-9|TRBJ1-3|-
CASSSGISGNTIYF
>TRBV27|TRBJ1-6|TRBD1
CASSFGQGNNSPLHF
>TRBV7-2|TRBJ1-1|-
CASSRDSRTEAFF
>TRBV5-8|TRBJ2-6|-
CASSFPTGANVLTF
>TRBV13|TRBJ2-5|TRBD2
CASIQLAGGQQTQYF
>TRBV30|TRBJ1-5|TRBD1
CAWSAGQGINQPQHF
>TRBV5-1|TRBJ2-7|TRBD1
CASRRDSTYEQYF
>TRBV28|TRBJ2-2|TRBD1
CASRYPGGIGELFF
>TRBV19|TRBJ2-2|TRBD2
CASSPGLAGDSGELFF
>TRBV7-8|TRBJ1-5|TRBD1
CASSSRDLGRGRTRGNQPQHF
>TRBV7-2|TRBJ2-7|TRBD2
CASSPSGLASYEQYF
>TRBV11-2|TRBJ2-2|TRBD2
CASSPHTSGNTGELFF
>TRBV11-3|TRBJ2-3|TRBD2
CASSSTSQRDTQYF
>TRBV5-1|TRBJ2-7|-
CASSLEQSTNEQYF
>TRBV6-6|TRBJ2-5|-
CASSYRGRGQETQYF
>TRBV25-1|TRBJ1-1|-
CASSERRVGGNTEAFF
>TRBV30|TRBJ1-1|-
CAWNHKGLSEAFF
>TRBV7-2|TRBJ2-7|-
CASSTDRSYEQYF